The 5 T cell receptor beta chains below were found in one sample sequenced in a study of identical twins. TCRdb analysed the 5' RACE reads with MiXCR anew, one entry per CDR3 protein. The data show about 570,000 distinct CDR3 sequences, 9.6% seen once. This sample also appeared in a second study, on yellow fever vaccine responses in identical twins.

The sample consisted of PBMCs. These receptors came from a young woman in good health.

This clonotype was detected ten times or more. The rearrangement joins TRBV5-1 to TRBJ2-1, with 8 bases identical to TRBD2. CDR1 SGHRS and CDR2 YFSETQ come from the germline V gene. The CDR3 consists of 14 residues. Germline trimming cut 6 bases from V and 10 bases from J; bases unmatched to any gene: 12. As DNA, the CDR3 is TGCGCCAGCAAAGCCGGGACTAGTGCCCAGGAGCAGTTCTTC. Its translation: CASKAGTSAQEQFF.

The chain has TRBV2 and TRBJ2-7; D is unclear. This CDR3 comprises 14 residues. Germline loops: CDR1 SNHLY, CDR2 FYNNEI. V dropped 0 bases and J dropped 7 bases, with 13 bases sitting between them. For the CDR3, the DNA is TGTGCCAGCAGTGAAGCCAGCAAGGCGAGAGAGCAGTACTTC. Its translation: CASSEASKAREQYF.

This clonotype appeared a few times. The chain carries TRBV11-3 and TRBJ2-1; 8 bases line up with TRBD1. V was clipped by 6 bases and J by 7 bases; unmatched bases: 11. Germline V lookup: CDR1 SGHNT, CDR2 YENEEA. This CDR3 region has 15 residues. The CDR3, as DNA: TGTGCCAGCAGTATGGGCAGGGGGCGATGGAATGAGCAGTTCTTC. Translated, it gives CASSMGRGRWNEQFF. The entire variable domain, with the rest obtained from reference TRBV11-3 and TRBJ2-1, is as follows: EAGVVQSPRYKIIEKKQPVAFWCNPISGHNTLYWYLQNLGQGPELLIRYENEEAVDDSQLPKDRFSAERLKGVDSTLKIQPAELGDSAVYLCASSMGRGRWNEQFFGPGTRLTVL.

A few counts support this clonotype. This chain joins TRBV6-5 and TRBJ1-1; D perhaps matches TRBD1 (6 bases). Per germline, CDR1 MNHEY and CDR2 SVGAGI. V was clipped by 5 bases and J by 5 bases, with 15 bases between them. This CDR3 region has 14 residues. CDR3 protein: CASSHRTVLTEAFF. The CDR3 coding sequence is TGTGCCAGCAGTCACAGGACAGTTCTAACTGAAGCTTTCTTT.

This clonotype was found a few times. V is TRBV5-4 and J is TRBJ2-7, with D possibly being TRBD2 (7 bases). CDR1 and CDR2 (germline): SGHNT, YYREEE (reference sequence). V was trimmed by 2 bases and J by 1 base, leaving 13 bases between them. The CDR3 is 15 residues long. The CDR3 DNA sequence: TGTGCCAGCAGCTTTAGGGGGGGACCATCCTACGAGCAGTACTTC. It yields the protein CASSFRGGPSYEQYF.